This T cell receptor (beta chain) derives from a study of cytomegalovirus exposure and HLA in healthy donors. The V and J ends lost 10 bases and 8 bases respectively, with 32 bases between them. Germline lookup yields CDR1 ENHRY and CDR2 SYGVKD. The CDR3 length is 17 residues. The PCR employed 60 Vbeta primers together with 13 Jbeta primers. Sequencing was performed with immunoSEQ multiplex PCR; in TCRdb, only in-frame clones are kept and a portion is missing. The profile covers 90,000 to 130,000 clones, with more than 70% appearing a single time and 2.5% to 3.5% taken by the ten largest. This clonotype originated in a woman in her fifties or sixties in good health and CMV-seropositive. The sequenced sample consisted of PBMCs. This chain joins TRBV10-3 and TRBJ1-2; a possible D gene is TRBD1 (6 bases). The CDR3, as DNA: TGTGCCACCAGATGGCTTCTGGACAGTACTTTCCAAGGGGGCTACACCTTC. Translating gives CATRWLLDSTFQGGYTF.